A selection of T cell receptor beta chains follows, all from one sample in a study of cytomegalovirus exposure and HLA in healthy donors. The repertoire was sequenced with immunoSEQ multiplex PCR; TCRdb's copy has only in-frame clones and lacks some. Of around 140,000 clones in the sample, over 65% are singletons; the top ten hold less than 3%. Sequenced: PBMCs. Receptors were obtained from a female donor in good health and CMV-seronegative. Both conserved end residues are part of each CDR3. D genes are given only for firm matches. Rows give clone size only sometimes, using once, few, many, or a class for an expanded clone.

j_call,clone_size,d_call,v_call,cdr3_nt,cdr3_aa
TRBJ1-2,.,.,TRBV5-1,TGCGCCAGCAGCTTGGCGCAGGGGTTAAACTATGGCTACACCTTC,CASSLAQGLNYGYTF
TRBJ2-3,.,.,TRBV7-6,TGTGCCAGCAGCCTAGGGGGGGGCCAGACAGATACGCAGTATTTT,CASSLGGGQTDTQYF
TRBJ1-2,.,TRBD1,TRBV6-1,TGTGCCAGCACACTATTTACAGGGGAGGAGAATGGCTACACCTTC,CASTLFTGEENGYTF
TRBJ2-2,.,.,TRBV7-9,TGTTCCAGCAGCTTAGCGAGCTCGGGGGAGCTGTTTTTT,CSSSLASSGELFF
TRBJ2-4,.,TRBD2,TRBV13,TGTGCCACCCGGACTAGCGGGAGTCGGGGCATTCAGTACTTC,CATRTSGSRGIQYF
TRBJ1-6,.,.,TRBV7-8,TGTGCCAGTTCACGCGGGGCAATACAGTATGGTTCACCCCTCCACTTT,CASSRGAIQYGSPLHF
TRBJ2-7,.,.,TRBV7-2,TGTGCCAGCAGCATTCGCAGCTACGAGCAGTACTTC,CASSIRSYEQYF
TRBJ1-2,.,TRBD1,TRBV5-1,TGCGCCAGCAGCTTGGCCGGGACAGGGATCTATGGCTACCCCTTC,CASSLAGTGIYGYPF
TRBJ2-7,.,.,TRBV7-9,TGTTCCAGCAGTATCCTTTCCTACGAGCAGTACTTC,CSSSILSYEQYF
TRBJ2-2,.,.,TRBV10-3,TGTGCCATCAGGGTTTTGGCCGACACCGGGGAGCTGTTTTTT,CAIRVLADTGELFF
TRBJ2-7,once,TRBD2,TRBV18,TGTGCCAGCTCACCGGGACTAGCGGGAGTTGCCTACGAGCAGTACTTC,CASSPGLAGVAYEQYF
TRBJ2-1,.,.,TRBV6-1,TGTGCCAGCAGTGAAGTCGGGTTCCTTTACAATGAGCAGTTCTTC,CASSEVGFLYNEQFF
TRBJ2-3,.,.,TRBV7-2,TGTGCCAGCAGCTCAATCTACACAGATACGCAGTATTTT,CASSSIYTDTQYF
TRBJ2-3,.,.,TRBV5-4,TGTGCCAGCAGCTTGGATCCTAGCGGCACAGATACGCAGTATTTT,CASSLDPSGTDTQYF
TRBJ2-3,.,.,TRBV5-1,TGCGCCAGCAGCCGGCGGTGGAGGGCACAGATGGATACGCAGTATTTT,CASSRRWRAQMDTQYF